The present T cell receptor (beta chain) was sequenced within a study of blood T cell repertoires in COVID-19 (TCRdb year 2020). Regarding the study in general: Samples covering the acute and convalescent phases of COVID-19 were provided by collaborators in the United States, Italy and Spain. The repertoires were released in a freely available public database intended as a resource for research on the immune response to SARS-CoV-2. The prospective study material was composed of cDNA or gDNA derived from T cells, B-cell-depleted T cells, or PBMCs. Samples came from the ongoing ImmuneRACE study (first 160 participants) plus 1,254 subjects from 6 global collaborators. Where available, HLA class I and class II types were taken from metadata supplied by the sample provider and were not determined by assay-based typing. The dataset comprised deeply sampled blood TCRbeta repertoires from subjects exposed to, actively infected with, or recovered from COVID-19. A de-identified subject ID, COVID-19 status, age in years and sex were almost always included in the sample metadata.

On this clone itself: The antigen it recognizes is unknown. No base qualities exist here, and no much larger clone lies one base off it.

Enrolling through a virtual design, the prospective study's participants ranged in age from about 18 to 89 years and lived across around 25 United States geographic areas. In the prospective study, cohorts were assigned on the basis of participant-reported clinical history obtained from a screening survey and a study questionnaire. For ImmuneRACE Cohort 3, a participant was defined as recovered based on two consecutive negative NP/OP PCR tests, clearance by a healthcare professional, or resolution of symptoms. In the prospective study, whole blood, serum and a nasopharyngeal or oropharyngeal swab were collected from each participant by mobile phlebotomists. Additional blood draws and questionnaires over an approximately two-month period could optionally be provided by prospective study participants. Blood samples from the prospective study were shipped frozen or at room temperature prior to DNA extraction.

Its CDR3 holds 15 amino acids, cysteine through phenylalanine. Left in the record is the CDR3 DNA by itself, 45 bases read in frame from the first base. Study-wide conclusions, independent of this receptor: Clinical and demographic metadata were provided uncurated, with the amount varying by source and participant.

TCRbeta CDR3 regions were amplified from genomic DNA by means of the immunoSEQ Assay, a bias-controlled multiplex PCR. As for the authors' bioinformatics: The number of nucleated cells in each sample was estimated from the amplification of reference gene primers within the assay. Sequence reads were collapsed and filtered to measure the absolute abundance of every unique TCRbeta CDR3 rearrangement. For each sample, productive Simpson clonality was calculated as the square root of Simpson's diversity index over productive rearrangements. TCRdb carries this immuneACCESS record with in-frame sequences only. Its versions omit some clonotypes, under half of them owing to an unresolved V gene in the studies checked, with the rest unexplained. V and J calls and clone size are those listed in that table; D and trimming were worked out from the DNA. Recorded for this sample are about 210,000 clones; approximately 80% of them occurred a single time. 9.2% of the sample comes from the top ten.

Input material: PBMCs or T cells enriched from blood (not recorded which). This sequence originates from a man aged 40-50 years who had recovered from COVID-19. The rearranged segments are TRBV12-2 and TRBJ1-5. TRBV12-2 is described as a pseudogene. CDR3 reads: CASRPPRRDNQPQHF. The DNA is as follows: TGTGCAAGTCGCCCCCCCAGGAGGGACAATCAGCCCCAGCATTTT.